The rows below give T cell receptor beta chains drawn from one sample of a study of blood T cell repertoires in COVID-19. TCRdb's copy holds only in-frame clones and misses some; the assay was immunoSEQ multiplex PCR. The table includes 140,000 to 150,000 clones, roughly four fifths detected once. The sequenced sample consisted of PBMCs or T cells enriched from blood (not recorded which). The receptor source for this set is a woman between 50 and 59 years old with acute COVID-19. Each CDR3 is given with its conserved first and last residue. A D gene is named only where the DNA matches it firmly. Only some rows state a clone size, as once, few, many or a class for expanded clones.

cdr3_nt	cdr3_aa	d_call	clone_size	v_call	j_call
TGTGCCAGCAGCGTTCAGCCTAGCCCGACAGATACGCAGTATTTT	CASSVQPSPTDTQYF	NA	NA	TRBV9	TRBJ2-3
TGTGCCAGTCACACAGGGGGCTATCAGCCCCAGCATTTT	CASHTGGYQPQHF	TRBD1	NA	TRBV19	TRBJ1-5
TGCGCCAGCAGCTTACCGGGACAGGGCTACAATGAGCAGTTCTTC	CASSLPGQGYNEQFF	TRBD1	NA	TRBV5-1	TRBJ2-1
TGCAGCGTCAGCCCGCCAGGGGCTGAAGCTTTCTTT	CSVSPPGAEAFF	NA	NA	TRBV29-1	TRBJ1-1
TGTGCCAGCAGTCCGGGACAGGGTCGGAATCAGCCCCAGCATTTT	CASSPGQGRNQPQHF	TRBD1	NA	TRBV28	TRBJ1-5
TGTGCCAGCAGCTATAGCACCCCTCAGCCCCAGCATTTT	CASSYSTPQPQHF	NA	many	TRBV7-9	TRBJ1-5
TGTGCCAGTAGGGCCAACTACAATGAGCAGTTCTTC	CASRANYNEQFF	NA	NA	TRBV19	TRBJ2-1
TGTGCCAGCAGTTTTGGTCAGGGATCTTATTACGATGGCTACACCTTC	CASSFGQGSYYDGYTF	NA	NA	TRBV27	TRBJ1-2
TGCAGCGTCCCGGGCGGGGTTAATCAGCCCCAGCATTTT	CSVPGGVNQPQHF	NA	NA	TRBV29-1	TRBJ1-5
TGCAGCGTTGAAAGGGGGACAGGCACAGATACGCAGTATTTT	CSVERGTGTDTQYF	TRBD1	few	TRBV29-1	TRBJ2-3
TGTGCCAGCAGCTTAGTAGCTGCCCCGAACGAGCAGTACTTC	CASSLVAAPNEQYF	NA	NA	TRBV11-3	TRBJ2-7
TGCGCCAGCGGATTAGACAGAAGCACAGATACGCAGTATTTT	CASGLDRSTDTQYF	NA	NA	TRBV5-1	TRBJ2-3
TGTGCCAGCAGCTTAGGTAGGGACTACCAGTACGAGCAGTACTTC	CASSLGRDYQYEQYF	TRBD2	NA	TRBV11-2	TRBJ2-7
TGTGCCAGCAGCCAAACTAGCGGTCTCACAGATACGCAGTATTTT	CASSQTSGLTDTQYF	TRBD2	NA	TRBV4-2	TRBJ2-3
TGTGCCAGTAGTCTTAGCGGGAGGGCCGAGTACGAGCAGTACTTC	CASSLSGRAEYEQYF	TRBD2	NA	TRBV19	TRBJ2-7
TGTGCCTGGGGGACACAGGGGAGGAGGGGGGAGCAGTACTTC	CAWGTQGRRGEQYF	NA	NA	TRBV30	TRBJ2-7
TGTGCCAGCAGTGCCGTCCGGTGGGCTACCACCTCCTACAATGAGCAGTTCTTC	CASSAVRWATTSYNEQFF	NA	NA	TRBV25-1	TRBJ2-1
TGTGCCTGGAGTCGACAGGACAATCAGCCCCAGCATTTT	CAWSRQDNQPQHF	NA	NA	TRBV30	TRBJ1-5
TGTGCCAGCAGCTTAAGACCCCTGACAGGAACTAGCACAGATACGCAGTATTTT	CASSLRPLTGTSTDTQYF	NA	NA	TRBV7-2	TRBJ2-3
TGTGCCAGCAGCCCTGACAGATTCTCAAGGGCTGGCTACACCTTC	CASSPDRFSRAGYTF	NA	NA	TRBV5-4	TRBJ1-2
TGTGCCAGCAGCTTAACCCGAGGGGGCTCCTACAATGAGCAGTTCTTC	CASSLTRGGSYNEQFF	NA	NA	TRBV11-2	TRBJ2-1
TGTGCCAGCAGCTTAGGCCAGGGGAATAAAAAACTGTTTTTT	CASSLGQGNKKLFF	NA	few	TRBV7-6	TRBJ1-4
TGTGCCAGCAGTTTTGGAGGTCCAGATACGCAGTATTTT	CASSFGGPDTQYF	NA	NA	TRBV12-3/TRBV12-4	TRBJ2-3
TGTGCCAGTTCCATGGCAGGGGGAACCTACAATGAGCAGTTCTTC	CASSMAGGTYNEQFF	TRBD1	NA	TRBV19	TRBJ2-1
TGTGCCAGCAGCTTAGTGCCCGGGAGGGGTAGACGGAACACTGAAGCTTTCTTT	CASSLVPGRGRRNTEAFF	NA	NA	TRBV7-9	TRBJ1-1
TGCAGCGTTTCAGACAGCTCCTACAATGAGCAGTTCTTC	CSVSDSSYNEQFF	NA	NA	TRBV29-1	TRBJ2-1
TGTGCCAGCACTGGACAGGGGGTGAACACTGAAGCTTTCTTT	CASTGQGVNTEAFF	TRBD1	NA	TRBV7-9	TRBJ1-1
TGTGCCAGCAGCCAATCAGGGAATCAGCCCCAGCATTTT	CASSQSGNQPQHF	NA	NA	TRBV14	TRBJ1-5
TGTGCCTGGAGTGTGGGGACAGGAGTTAACTATGGCTACACCTTC	CAWSVGTGVNYGYTF	TRBD1	NA	TRBV30	TRBJ1-2
TGTGCCAGTAGTATCGACAGTAGCTCCTACAATGAGCAGTTCTTC	CASSIDSSSYNEQFF	NA	once	TRBV19	TRBJ2-1
TGTGCCAGTAGTATCTACGTCTGGCGGCAAGAGACCCAGTACTTC	CASSIYVWRQETQYF	NA	NA	TRBV19	TRBJ2-5
TGTGCCAGGGGGGGGTTTCAGCCCCAGCATTTT	CARGGFQPQHF	NA	NA	TRBV21-1	TRBJ1-5
TGTGCCAGCAGCTTATCAGGGGCTTGGACTGAAGCTTTCTTT	CASSLSGAWTEAFF	NA	many	TRBV7-9	TRBJ1-1